The text below deals with one TCR beta chain. The data stem from a study of blood T cell repertoires in COVID-19. Looking at the study overall: The United States, Italy and Spain were the sources of the acute and convalescent COVID-19 samples. Sample material is recorded as cDNA or gDNA derived from T cells, B-cell-depleted T cells, or PBMCs.

Original methodology: For nucleated cells, counts were estimated from reference gene primer amplification. Some clones are missing from TCRdb's copy, which holds only in-frame ones; the method was immunoSEQ multiplex PCR. V and J calls and clone size are as listed in that table; D and trimming were resolved from the DNA. This sample yields 190,000 or so clones, of which about nine tenths are seen a single time; 0.6% to 0.9% belongs to the top ten. V gave up 4 bases and J gave up 7 bases, with 15 bases separating them. The CDR3 length is 15 residues. Germline V lookup: CDR1 SGDLS, CDR2 YYNGEE. The sequence came from a woman in her seventies with acute or convalescent COVID-19. The chain employs TRBV9 and TRBJ1-6; D is unresolved. The specimen was peripheral blood. The CDR3 here is CASSPGGMRNSPLHF. The CDR3 DNA follows: TGTGCCAGCAGCCCAGGAGGTATGAGGAATTCACCCCTCCACTTT.